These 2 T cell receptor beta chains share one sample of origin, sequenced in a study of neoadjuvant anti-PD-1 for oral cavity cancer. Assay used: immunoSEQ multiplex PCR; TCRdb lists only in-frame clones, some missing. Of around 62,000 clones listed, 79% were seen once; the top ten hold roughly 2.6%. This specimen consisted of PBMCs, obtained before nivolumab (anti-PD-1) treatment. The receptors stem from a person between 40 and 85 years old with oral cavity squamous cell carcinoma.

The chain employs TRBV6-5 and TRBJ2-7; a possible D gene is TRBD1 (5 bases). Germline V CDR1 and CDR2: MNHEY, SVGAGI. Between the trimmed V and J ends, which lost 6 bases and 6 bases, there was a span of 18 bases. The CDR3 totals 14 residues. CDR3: CASRMETAIREQYF. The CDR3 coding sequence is TGTGCCAGCAGGATGGAGACAGCTATACGCGAGCAGTACTTC.

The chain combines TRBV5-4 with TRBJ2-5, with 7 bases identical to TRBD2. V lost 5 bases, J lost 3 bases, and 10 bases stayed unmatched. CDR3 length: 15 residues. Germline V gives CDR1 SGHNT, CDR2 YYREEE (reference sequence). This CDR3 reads CASRDGGGQKETQYF. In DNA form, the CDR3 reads TGTGCCAGCAGGGATGGGGGAGGGCAGAAAGAGACCCAGTACTTC. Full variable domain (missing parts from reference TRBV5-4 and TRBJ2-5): ETGVTQSPTHLIKTRGQQVTLRCSSQSGHNTVSWYQQALGQGPQFIFQYYREEENGRGNFPPRFSGLQFPNYSSELNVNALELDDSALYLCASRDGGGQKETQYFGPGTRLLVL.